The next 22 T cell receptor beta chains were all read from a single sample in a study of shared clonotypes between healthy human individuals. Measured with immunoSEQ multiplex PCR; TCRdb has only the in-frame clones, and not every one. The data hold around 450,000 clones, with 70% to 80% observed a single time. Sequencing was performed on PBMCs. Source of these receptors: a woman aged 40 to 50 in good health. Some clones in this sample may be carry-over from other donors' samples.

The rearrangement links TRBV27 to TRBJ2-1; 8 bases fit TRBD1. Germline V gene lookup returns CDR1 MNHEY and CDR2 SMNVEV (reference sequence). The CDR3 loop spans 14 amino acids. Trimming cost V 6 bases and J 3 bases; bases outside gene matches: 4. The CDR3 here is CASSRGLSYNEQFF. As DNA, the CDR3 is TGTGCCAGCAGCAGGGGGCTAAGCTACAATGAGCAGTTCTTC.

V usage is TRBV5-4 and J usage is TRBJ2-7; 9 bases agree with TRBD2. The CDR3 sequence is 15 residues long. Germline CDR1 and CDR2: SGHNT and YYREEE (reference sequence). The ends lost 4 bases at V and 4 bases at J; junction bases unmatched: 9. This CDR3 reads CASSPGAGGGYEQYF. The CDR3 region has the DNA TGTGCCAGCAGCCCAGGGGCGGGAGGGGGGTACGAGCAGTACTTC.

The chain recombines TRBV9 with TRBJ1-2; D is uncertain. CDR1 is SGDLS and CDR2 is YYNGEE in the germline V gene. Trimming removed 6 bases at V and 0 bases at J, with 9 bases between. The CDR3 loop spans 13 amino acids. The CDR3 bases are TGTGCCAGCACCAGAGAAGCTAACTATGGCTACACCTTC. Translated: CASTREANYGYTF.

V is TRBV19 and J is TRBJ2-5; TRBD2 agrees at 7 bases. The closer fit of TRBJ2-7 to the DNA end suggests the J call may be wrong. The CDR3 extends over 15 amino acids. In germline, CDR1 is LNHDA, CDR2 SQIVND (reference sequence). CDR3 in DNA: TGTGCCAGTAGGTCCCGGACTAGAACCCCCTACGAGCAGTACTTC. Translating gives CASRSRTRTPYEQYF.

Concerning this clone itself: The sample holds other DNA sequences that translate to the same CDR3. The chain has TRBV7-2 and TRBJ2-7, with D possibly matching TRBD2 (6 bases). Germline assignment: CDR1 SGHTA and CDR2 FQGNSA. The CDR3 is made up of 14 amino acids. V shed 1 base and J shed 1 base, with 8 bases lying between them. The chain's CDR3 is CASSLDAGSYEQYF. The DNA for the CDR3 is TGTGCCAGCAGCTTAGATGCGGGGTCCTACGAGCAGTACTTC.

The CDR3 loop is CASIGSTGELFF. As DNA, the CDR3 is TGTGCCAGCATAGGGAGCACCGGGGAGCTGTTTTTT. V gene TRBV6-5 combines with J gene TRBJ2-2, with D possibly matching TRBD2 (5 bases). Germline V gene lookup returns CDR1 MNHEY and CDR2 SVGAGI. V was pared by 7 bases and J by 4 bases, with 7 bases between. CDR3 length: 12 residues.

This chain connects TRBV5-1 to TRBJ1-1; D not certain. From germline, CDR1 is SGHRS and CDR2 YFSETQ. The CDR3 consists of 16 residues. V lost 0 bases and J 1 base, leaving 13 bases between the germline ends. The CDR3 DNA sequence: TGCGCCAGCAGCTTGGGAGCGATCAATTGGAACACTGAAGCTTTCTTT. It is translated as CASSLGAINWNTEAFF.

This clone was observed once. V usage is TRBV5-1 and J usage is TRBJ2-2; no reliable D call. Germline V gene sequence: CDR1 SGHRS, CDR2 YFSETQ. This CDR3 comprises 16 residues. V shed 4 bases and J shed 0 bases, with 13 bases lying between them. The CDR3 DNA reads as TGCGCCAGCAGCCTCGACGCTCCTACGAACACCGGGGAGCTGTTTTTT. Protein product: CASSLDAPTNTGELFF.

This chain links TRBV5-4 with TRBJ1-1; D call uncertain. The germline CDR1 and CDR2 sequences are SGHNT and YYREEE (reference sequence). V was cut by 0 bases and J by 0 bases, with 3 bases left in between. This CDR3 has 13 residues. CDR3 region: CASSLVMNTEAFF. In DNA form, the CDR3 reads TGTGCCAGCAGCTTGGTGATGAACACTGAAGCTTTCTTT.

The chain recombines TRBV30 with TRBJ1-4; a weak D match, TRBD1 (5 bases). Deletions cut 8 bases from V and 10 bases from J, with 20 bases between. The CDR3 is 13 residues long. The V gene's germline CDR1 is GTSNPN and CDR2 SVGIG (reference sequence). DNA of the CDR3: TGTGCCGAGTGGGACCGTCGCTTTGGAAAACTGTTTTTT. Residues: CAEWDRRFGKLFF.

The CDR3 is CASSLGIQETQYF. The CDR3 DNA sequence: TGTGCCAGCAGCTTAGGGATTCAAGAGACCCAGTACTTC. The chain carries TRBV7-8 and TRBJ2-5; no reliable D call. The CDR3 contains 13 residues. The V gene lost 1 base and the J gene lost 2 bases, with 5 bases spanning the gap. Germline V gives CDR1 SGHVS, CDR2 FQNEAQ.

The chain links TRBV5-1 to TRBJ1-2; D is unresolved. This CDR3 contains 15 residues. The germline V gene encodes CDR1 SGHRS and CDR2 YFSETQ. Trimming shortened V by 2 bases and J by 4 bases, and 15 bases separated the two germline ends. CDR3 amino acids: CASSFSREAGYGYTF. CDR3 in DNA: TGCGCCAGCAGCTTCTCGCGGGAGGCAGGCTATGGCTACACCTTC.

The genes are TRBV27 and TRBJ2-1; D is possibly TRBD2 (5 bases). There are 14 residues in the CDR3. CDR1 and CDR2 (germline): MNHEY, SMNVEV (reference sequence). The V and J ends lost 4 bases and 3 bases respectively, with 10 bases between them. CDR3 sequence reads: CASSSTAGYNEQFF. The CDR3 region has the DNA TGTGCCAGCAGTTCGACCGCGGGCTACAATGAGCAGTTCTTC.

The chain employs TRBV5-1 and TRBJ1-1; tentatively, D is TRBD1 (5 bases). Germline assignment: CDR1 SGHRS and CDR2 YFSETQ. This CDR3 contains 15 residues. V was clipped by 4 bases and J by 5 bases, with 18 bases between them. CDR3 in DNA: TGCGCCAGCAGCCTGACAGATAATCTACAAACTGAAGCTTTCTTT. It yields the protein CASSLTDNLQTEAFF.

This clone was found a few times. The J gene is TRBJ2-3, the V gene TRBV20-1; D call uncertain. Trimming pared 4 bases from V and 0 bases from J, leaving 2 bases between. The CDR3 runs 11 residues. The germline V gene encodes CDR1 DFQATT and CDR2 SNEGSKA (reference sequence). Here the CDR3 DNA reads TGCAGTGCTACTAGCACAGATACGCAGTATTTT. Translated, it gives CSATSTDTQYF.

V and J are TRBV7-3 and TRBJ2-1, with 7 bases lining up with TRBD2. Germline CDR1 reads SGHTA; CDR2 reads FQGTGA. V gave up 5 bases and J gave up 4 bases; unmatched junction bases: 5. The CDR3 length is 14 residues. The CDR3 protein is CASSPAGRYNEQFF. As DNA, the CDR3 is TGTGCCAGCAGCCCAGCGGGACGGTACAATGAGCAGTTCTTC.

Points on this clone: The sample holds other DNA sequences that translate to the same CDR3. J is TRBJ2-1 and V is TRBV5-1; tentatively, D is TRBD1 or TRBD2 (6 bases each). CDR1 SGHRS and CDR2 YFSETQ come from the germline V gene. The CDR3 totals 15 residues. V lost 0 bases and J 1 base, leaving 8 bases between the germline ends. The CDR3 loop reads CASSLEGGSYNEQFF. Written as DNA, the CDR3 is TGCGCCAGCAGCTTGGAGGGGGGTTCCTACAATGAGCAGTTCTTC.

The chain joins TRBV5-4 to TRBJ1-2; D unclear. Germline CDR1 SGHNT, CDR2 YYREEE (reference sequence). This CDR3 region has 13 residues. Trimming shortened V by 0 bases and J by 11 bases, and 14 bases separated the two germline ends. CDR3 DNA sequence: TGTGCCAGCAGCTTGGGAGCGACGGTACGATACACCTTC. This translates into CASSLGATVRYTF.

The rearrangement uses TRBV5-4 and TRBJ2-7; 13 nucleotides match TRBD2. Germline V lookup: CDR1 SGHNT, CDR2 YYREEE (reference sequence). V trimming: 4 bases; J trimming: 4 bases; junction bases outside the gene matches: 8. The CDR3 has 16 residues. The CDR3 DNA sequence: TGTGCCAGCAGCCGGGCGCGACTAGCGGGAGGTTACGAGCAGTACTTC. The encoded protein is CASSRARLAGGYEQYF.

In regard to this clone: This specimen includes other DNA sequences encoding the same CDR3. This rearrangement joins TRBV7-2 to TRBJ2-5, with 10 nucleotides matching TRBD2. The CDR3 length is 16 residues. The V gene's germline CDR1 is SGHTA and CDR2 FQGNSA. J lost 4 bases, V lost 1 base, and 6 bases had no gene match. DNA of the CDR3: TGTGCCAGCAGCTTAGGGTCCAGCGGGAGGGGAGAGACCCAGTACTTC. Translating gives CASSLGSSGRGETQYF.

The V gene is TRBV5-1, the J gene TRBJ2-5, with TRBD2 identical over 7 bases. V trimming: 4 bases; J trimming: 5 bases; junction bases outside the gene matches: 14. Germline V gene sequence: CDR1 SGHRS, CDR2 YFSETQ. The CDR3 consists of 16 residues. In DNA form, the CDR3 reads TGCGCCAGCAGCACCAGCGGGACCGGCGCGGGGGAGACCCAGTACTTC. Residues: CASSTSGTGAGETQYF.

V usage is TRBV5-4 and J usage is TRBJ1-2; no reliable D call. This CDR3 is built from 14 residues. V was trimmed by 2 bases and J by 2 bases, leaving 10 bases between them. The V gene's germline CDR1 is SGHNT and CDR2 YYREEE (reference sequence). The CDR3 protein is CASSFTQMNYGYTF. DNA of the CDR3: TGTGCCAGCAGCTTCACCCAGATGAACTATGGCTACACCTTC.